This T cell receptor (beta chain) was obtained from a study of early T cells in non-severe SARS-CoV-2 infection. Study summary: Unsorted whole blood bulk RNA was sequenced, with unpaired chains.

Unique molecular identifiers were added to individual cDNA molecules. MiXCR, applied by TCRdb to the 5' RACE reads, yields one record per CDR3 protein. The sample yields tens of thousands of distinct CDR3 sequences, approximately 12% seen once. Regarding the study as a whole: Sequences matched to VDJdb favored anti-spike CD8 responses, while private and CD4 specificities were missed.

Note on this clonotype: Its antigen is unknown.

Per germline, CDR1 SGHAT and CDR2 FQNNGV. V lost 2 bases, J lost 1 base, and 15 bases lay in between. This CDR3 comprises 17 residues. The TCR comes from an adult who was a healthcare worker with PCR-confirmed SARS-CoV-2 infection or an uninfected control (not recorded which). The rearrangement uses TRBV11-2 and TRBJ2-1, with D maybe TRBD1 (6 bases). Sequenced here: whole blood, sampled at baseline. The CDR3 is CASSLSPPGASYNEQFF. DNA of the CDR3: TGTGCCAGCAGCTTATCCCCCCCAGGGGCATCCTACAATGAGCAGTTCTTC.